The TCR beta chain under discussion was sequenced for a study of T cell responses to AZD1222 COVID-19 vaccine (dated by TCRdb to the early 2020s). In terms of the full investigation: AZD1222 recipients with second doses at about 4 weeks or about 12 weeks were pooled, because spike-specific TCR depth and breadth did not differ between schedules. Enrollment into the trials was organized by age into subgroups of 18-55, 56-69 and 70-plus years, and those subgroups contained approximately 150, 30 and 60 TCR-sequenced participants, respectively. A total of 230 or so trial participants underwent TCR sequencing, of whom some 210 received two doses of AZD1222 and about 26 received two doses of the MenACWY control vaccine. Beyond this particular receptor, the publication reports: Spike-specific TCR breadth and depth rose significantly after two AZD1222 doses compared with day 0 and with MenACWY recipients. Nearly half of unique spike-specific TCRs reportedly recognized epitopes outside regions mutated in the B.1.351 and B.1.1.7 variants. Participants were mostly white British, with more females than males. The authors suggested clonal diversity may have been underestimated. Conclusions about previously exposed vaccinees are limited because only six or seven AZD1222 recipients were SARS-CoV-2 seropositive at baseline. Because no day 14 peak-response samples were available, the repertoires could be characterized only after the peak T cell response. The 56-69-year group was small, and its depth increase did not reach significance, likely because of low power. CD4 TCRs associated with the vaccine covered the entire spike protein, and the dominant responses were in regions 160-218 and 743-854.

Points on this clone: Its antigen is not yet known. No much larger clone is present one base from it, and per-base qualities are unavailable.

The germline V gene specifies MRHNA as CDR1 and SNTAGT as CDR2. The CDR3 runs 15 amino acids, cysteine and phenylalanine included. Only CDR3 DNA is held: 45 bases, read in frame from base 1. From V the trimming removes 6 bases and from J it removes 5 bases, while the gene matches leave 6 bases of the junction unaccounted for. Read against the paper, the sample's time point label means: baseline before first vaccination. Vaccinee samples came from UK trials COV001 and COV002, including a single-blind randomized controlled phase 2/3 trial of AZD1222 (ChAdOx1 nCoV-19) in healthy adults. For TCRbeta chain sequencing, PBMC samples from trial participants were taken at day 0 and at day 28 after the second dose. The CDR3 regions of human TCRbeta chains were subjected to immunosequencing. As for the original processing: Repertoire TCRs were matched against a reference library of SARS-CoV-2-specific TCRs generated with the MIRA antigen-specificity platform. Breadth was defined as the fraction of unique TCRs that were SARS-CoV-2-associated. Depth was defined as the fraction of total T cells that were SARS-CoV-2-associated. Using the MIRA data, each spike-specific TCR was assigned both to the spike region to which the TCR was reactive and to a CD4 or CD8 class. Log10-transformed breadth and depth values were compared by one-way ANOVA with Sidak's multiple comparisons tests. TCRdb mirrors the immuneACCESS table, restricted to in-frame sequences. Some clones are absent from its copies; in checked studies, under half trace to an unresolved V gene, and the reason for the others is unknown. V and J calls and clone size are copied from that table; D and trimming were computed from the DNA. This sample has approximately 140,000 clones in its table, and around 94% of those were observed once. 1.3% of the sample is taken by the ten largest.

The chain uses TRBV6-4 and TRBJ2-1, with TRBD2 identical over 11 junction bases. The sample in question was peripheral blood, obtained on day 0 of AZD1222 vaccination. The sequence derives from an adult in good health. The CDR3 sequence is CASSATSGGNNEQFF. The DNA sequence is as follows: TGTGCCAGCAGCGCCACTAGCGGGGGAAACAATGAGCAGTTCTTC.